The next 32 T cell receptor beta chains were all read from a single sample in a study of regulatory T cells in long-lasting Graves disease. Time point given: newly diagnosed GD, antithyroid drugs for less than 3 months. The TCR library was made from RNA extracted from PBMCs. Arm-PCR with iRepertoire HTBI primers amplified the CDR3 regions for these TCR beta libraries. TCRdb fed the multiplex PCR reads into MiXCR, producing one record per CDR3 protein. Of hundreds of thousands of distinct CDR3 sequences listed, 18% are singletons. The sequencing used peripheral blood mononuclear cells (PBMCs), collected at new diagnosis, from a patient treated with antithyroid drugs. All receptors derive from a female donor with Graves disease.

This clonotype was detected ten times or more. The rearrangement joins TRBV2 to TRBJ1-2, with 7 bases matching TRBD1. CDR1 is SNHLY, CDR2 FYNNEI, per germline. The V and J ends lost 6 bases and 8 bases, in that order; junction bases with no gene match: 9. The CDR3 sequence is 13 residues long. The CDR3 region is CASSEQGTGGYTF. CDR3 in DNA: TGTGCCAGCAGCGAACAGGGGACTGGAGGCTACACCTTC.

This clonotype was counted ten times or more. The chain employs TRBV11-3 and TRBJ1-6; 7 bases map to TRBD1. After removal of 5 bases from V and 7 bases from J, the junction contained 14 bases not matched to a gene. CDR3 length equals 17 residues. CDR1 is SGHNT and CDR2 is YENEEA in the germline V gene. The CDR3 loop is CASSIYRGGVGNSPLHF. The CDR3 coding sequence is TGTGCCAGCAGCATTTACAGGGGAGGTGTGGGGAATTCACCCCTCCACTTT.

In this sample, this clonotype turned up many times. The rearrangement links TRBV5-6 to TRBJ2-1, with TRBD2 matching over 7 bases. The germline V gene has CDR1 SGHDT and CDR2 YYEEEE. Trimming cost V 2 bases and J 2 bases; bases outside gene matches: 4. The CDR3 runs 15 residues. In nucleotides, the CDR3 is TGTGCCAGCAGCTTTACTAGCGCCGCCTACAATGAGCAGTTCTTC. This translates into CASSFTSAAYNEQFF.

This clonotype was counted only a few times. The genes are TRBV4-1 and TRBJ2-7; 10 bases match TRBD1. The CDR3 totals 15 residues. Germline V gene lookup returns CDR1 MGHRA and CDR2 YSYEKL. The J segment lost 3 bases and the V segment lost 4 bases, leaving 6 bases of the junction unmatched. CDR3 in amino acids: CASSLPGTGDYEQYF. The CDR3 DNA follows: TGCGCCAGCAGCCTCCCCGGGACAGGGGACTACGAGCAGTACTTC.

With respect to this clonotype: An end of the junction does not agree with germline; a read error may underlie this. This chain connects TRBV5-1 to TRBJ2-1, with 11 bases that match TRBD2. The CDR3 consists of 17 residues. Germline V gene data show CDR1 as SGHRS and CDR2 as YFSETQ. The CDR3 DNA is TGTGCCAGCACCCCGCCCCGGCTAGCGGGAGGTAACAATGAGCAGTTCTTC. Its translation: CASTPPRLAGGNNEQFF.

This clonotype has ten or more counts. The chain links TRBV19 to TRBJ1-5, with D unresolved. Trimming took 4 bases from V and 7 from J, leaving 11 bases between them. Germline V gives CDR1 LNHDA, CDR2 SQIVND (reference sequence). The CDR3 extends over 13 amino acids. Here the CDR3 DNA reads TGTGCCAGTAGTACCCACTTAGGACAGCCCCAGCATTTT. It is translated as CASSTHLGQPQHF.

For this clonotype: A far larger clone is off by one base, so a read error is likely. The CDR3 end shows no conserved phenylalanine or tryptophan, and so a read error is likely. The chain has TRBV7-9 and TRBJ2-3; 8 bases match TRBD1. CDR3 size: 18 residues. Germline trimming cut 2 bases from V and 2 bases from J; bases unmatched to any gene: 12. From germline, CDR1 is SEHNR and CDR2 FQNEAQ (reference sequence). The CDR3 sequence: CASSLTATTGADTDTQYL. The DNA for the CDR3 is TGTGCCAGCAGCTTAACTGCGACGACAGGGGCGGACACAGATACGCAGTATCTT.

The chain links TRBV28 to TRBJ2-5, with 9 nucleotides matching TRBD1. The CDR3 has 16 amino acids. The junction had 12 bases not matched to a gene; V was cut back by 5 bases and J by 5 bases. Germline V gene sequence: CDR1 MDHEN, CDR2 SYDVKM. The CDR3 region is CASSLPPDRGRETQYF. The CDR3 coding sequence is TGTGCCAGCAGTCTACCCCCGGACAGGGGACGGGAGACCCAGTACTTC.

There are many counts of this clonotype. The rearrangement links TRBV30 to TRBJ1-5; possible D gene TRBD1, 5 bases. With 1 base removed from V and 4 bases from J, the gap between germline ends came to 8 bases. Germline V gives CDR1 GTSNPN, CDR2 SVGIG (reference sequence). This CDR3 region has 13 residues. The CDR3 sequence: CAWSGDVNQPQHF. The CDR3 nucleotides are TGTGCCTGGAGTGGGGACGTTAATCAGCCCCAGCATTTT. The complete variable domain, with remaining parts taken from reference TRBV30 and TRBJ1-5, reads SQTIHQWPATLVQPVGSPLSLECTVEGTSNPNLYWYRQAAGRGLQLLFYSVGIGQISSEVPQNLSASRPQDRQFILSSKKLLLSDSGFYLCAWSGDVNQPQHFGDGTRLSIL.

This clonotype was observed many times. The V call is TRBV24-1, the J call TRBJ1-2; D unclear. The CDR3 runs 13 residues. V shed 5 bases and J shed 3 bases, with 9 bases lying between them. CDR1 and CDR2 from the germline V gene are KGHDR and SFDVKD. CDR3 sequence: CATSAKGYYGYTF. The CDR3 DNA sequence: TGTGCCACCAGTGCCAAAGGGTACTATGGCTACACCTTC.

The J gene is TRBJ2-7, the V gene TRBV5-1; D is ambiguous. Between the trimmed V and J ends, which lost 4 bases and 0 bases, there was a span of 11 bases. The germline CDR1 and CDR2 sequences are SGHRS and YFSETQ. CDR3 length: 14 residues. The CDR3 bases are TGCGCCAGCAGCCAGACGGAAAGCTCCTACGAGCAGTACTTC. Protein sequence: CASSQTESSYEQYF.

This clonotype was detected a few times. The germline gene is not matched at one end of the junction; a read error may be the cause. Here the CDR3 reads CASTDRRRGGGEAQYF. CDR3 DNA sequence: TGTGCCAGCACGGACCGACGCCGCGGCGGAGGAGAGGCCCAGTACTTC. The chain carries TRBV6-1 and TRBJ2-5; D may be TRBD2 (5 bases). The CDR3 contains 16 residues. The V gene's germline CDR1 is MNHNS and CDR2 SASEGT.

In this sample, this clonotype turned up many times. This chain links TRBV12-3 or TRBV12-4 with TRBJ1-3; D remains ambiguous. Trimming cost V 1 base and J 7 bases, with 8 bases left between them. The CDR3 spans 13 residues. The CDR3 is CASSLGYSNTIYF. CDR3 DNA sequence: TGTGCCAGCAGTTTAGGATACAGCAACACCATATATTTT.

The V call is TRBV14, the J call TRBJ2-7, with 9 bases that match TRBD2. The germline V gene encodes CDR1 SGHDN and CDR2 FVKESK. The J segment lost 2 bases and the V segment lost 2 bases, leaving 16 bases of the junction unmatched. This CDR3 has 19 residues. The CDR3 spells CASSQFWASGMDPAYEQYF. The CDR3 DNA reads as TGTGCCAGCAGCCAATTCTGGGCTAGCGGGATGGACCCCGCCTACGAGCAGTACTTC. The full variable domain, rest sourced from reference TRBV14 and TRBJ2-7, is EAGVTQFPSHSVIEKGQTVTLRCDPISGHDNLYWYRRVMGKEIKFLLHFVKESKQDESGMPNNRFLAERTGGTYSTLKVQPAELEDSGVYFCASSQFWASGMDPAYEQYFGPGTRLTVT.

At least ten counts were recorded for this clonotype. The chain joins TRBV11-2 to TRBJ2-1; the match to TRBD1 covers 7 bases. The germline CDR1 and CDR2 sequences are SGHAT and FQNNGV. There are 16 residues in the CDR3. V was pared by 4 bases and J by 4 bases, with 10 bases of the junction left unmatched. The DNA of the CDR3 is TGTGCCAGCAGCTCCTCCGAGGGGGCGCGTTACAATGAGCAGTTCTTC. Its protein product is CASSSSEGARYNEQFF. The full variable domain, its missing parts supplied by reference TRBV11-2 and TRBJ2-1, is EAGVAQSPRYKIIEKRQSVAFWCNPISGHATLYWYQQILGQGPKLLIQFQNNGVVDDSQLPKDRFSAERLKGVDSTLKIQPAKLEDSAVYLCASSSSEGARYNEQFFGPGTRLTVL.

This clonotype was counted at least ten times. V usage is TRBV29-1 and J usage is TRBJ2-1, with TRBD1 as a possible D gene (5 bases). The CDR3 length is 16 residues. V lost 4 bases and J lost 3, with 19 bases in between. Per germline, CDR1 SQVTM and CDR2 ANQGSEA. The CDR3 DNA follows: TGCAGCGTTGTATGGCAGGGCCATTCCGTCTACAATGAGCAGTTCTTC. Its translation: CSVVWQGHSVYNEQFF.

Regarding this clonotype: A far larger clone is only one base removed, so a read error is likely. The chain combines TRBV7-8 with TRBJ2-1, with D maybe TRBD1 (5 bases). The better agreement between TRBJ2-5 and the DNA end casts doubt on the J call. This CDR3 spans 17 amino acids. Germline values: CDR1 SGHVS, CDR2 FQNEAQ. CDR3 amino acids: CASSQAEAQAIQETQYF. The CDR3 coding sequence is TGTGCCAGCAGCCAAGCTGAGGCACAGGCGATCCAAGAGACCCAGTACTTC.

This clonotype was found many times. V and J are TRBV19 and TRBJ2-6, with D possibly matching TRBD2 (5 bases). The CDR3 is 17 residues long. Per the germline V gene, CDR1 is LNHDA and CDR2 is SQIVND (reference sequence). Trimming removed 3 bases from V and 0 bases from J, with 12 bases in between. The chain's CDR3 is CASSINGGVSGANVLTF. As DNA, the CDR3 is TGTGCCAGTAGTATTAACGGAGGTGTCTCTGGGGCCAACGTCCTGACTTTC.

The chain links TRBV9 to TRBJ2-7; 9 nucleotides align to TRBD2. Trimming at V came to 2 bases and at J to 2 bases, leaving 2 bases not matched to a gene. Germline CDR1 reads SGDLS; CDR2 reads YYNGEE. This CDR3 has 14 residues. This CDR3 reads CASSVSGGTYEQYF. The CDR3 DNA sequence: TGTGCCAGCAGCGTGAGCGGGGGGACCTACGAGCAGTACTTC.

The J gene is TRBJ1-2, the V gene TRBV29-1; tentative D call: TRBD1 (5 bases). CDR1 is SQVTM, CDR2 ANQGSEA, per germline. V shed 0 bases and J shed 4 bases, with 15 bases lying between them. CDR3 length: 15 amino acids. The CDR3 nucleotides read TGCAGCGTTGAAGATGCGGCAGGGCGCGGCTATGGCTACACCTTC. It yields the protein CSVEDAAGRGYGYTF.

This clonotype showed up just a few times. V usage is TRBV24-1 and J usage is TRBJ2-1; the D gene is possibly TRBD2 (6 bases). Trimming stripped 3 bases from V and 2 bases from J, with 13 bases between. CDR3 length equals 16 residues. Germline CDR1 is KGHDR and CDR2 is SFDVKD. CDR3 nucleotide sequence: TGTGCCACCAGTGATCCCACGGGGGTAACCTACAATGAGCAGTTCTTC. Amino acid sequence: CATSDPTGVTYNEQFF.

The V and J genes are TRBV6-1 and TRBJ2-7, with 7 bases identical to TRBD2. The CDR3 spans 15 residues. J lost 0 bases, V lost 6 bases, and 8 bases had no gene match. Per germline, CDR1 MNHNS and CDR2 SASEGT. The CDR3 spells CASRTGTTSSYEQYF. CDR3 coding DNA: TGTGCCAGCAGAACCGGGACTACCAGCTCCTACGAGCAGTACTTC.

This clonotype was detected many times. The V call is TRBV20-1, the J call TRBJ2-3; D is uncertain. The length of the CDR3 is 13 residues. V was pared by 1 base and J by 1 base, with 6 bases between. CDR1 DFQATT and CDR2 SNEGSKA come from the germline V gene (reference sequence). The CDR3 is CSARGAGTDTQYF. In DNA, the CDR3 is TGCAGTGCTAGAGGGGCCGGCACAGATACGCAGTATTTT.

Many counts were recorded for this clonotype. The chain has TRBV28 and TRBJ2-2, with 8 bases aligning to TRBD2. The germline V gene has CDR1 MDHEN and CDR2 SYDVKM. The CDR3 length is 15 residues. Germline trimming cut 2 bases from V and 7 bases from J; bases unmatched to any gene: 6. The CDR3 spells CASSLSASGYGELFF. Written as DNA, the CDR3 is TGTGCCAGCAGTTTAAGTGCTAGCGGGTACGGGGAGCTGTTTTTT.

In its sample, this clonotype was seen many times. The chain links TRBV29-1 to TRBJ1-1, with a weak D call TRBD1 (5 bases). V was cut by 6 bases and J by 2 bases, with 13 bases left in between. The CDR3 has 13 amino acids. CDR1 and CDR2 (germline): SQVTM, ANQGSEA. The CDR3 nucleotides read TGCAGCGTAAACAGGCCTGCCAACACTGAAGCTTTCTTT. Encoded protein: CSVNRPANTEAFF. The full variable domain, rest sourced from reference TRBV29-1 and TRBJ1-1, is SAVISQKPSRDICQRGTSLTIQCQVDSQVTMMFWYRQQPGQSLTLIATANQGSEATYESGFVIDKFPISRPNLTFSTLTVSNMSPEDSSIYLCSVNRPANTEAFFGQGTRLTVV.

This clonotype has ten or more counts. This sequence joins TRBV27 and TRBJ2-1; 10 nucleotides match TRBD2. CDR1 and CDR2 (germline): MNHEY, SMNVEV (reference sequence). The CDR3 is 16 amino acids. Losses at the gene ends were 1 base for V and 5 bases for J; bases not matched to a gene: 5. Written as DNA, the CDR3 is TGTGCCAGCAGTTTATTGCGGCTAGCGGGGGACAATGAGCAGTTCTTC. It is translated as CASSLLRLAGDNEQFF.

This clonotype came up many times. This chain uses TRBV20-1 with TRBJ2-7; the D is unclear. The germline V and J ends were trimmed by 5 bases and 3 bases, with 17 bases remaining between them. The CDR3 has 14 amino acids. Germline CDR1 DFQATT, CDR2 SNEGSKA (reference sequence). The CDR3: CSALHLEESYEQYF. The CDR3 DNA sequence: TGCAGTGCTCTTCACCTTGAGGAGAGCTACGAGCAGTACTTC.

This clonotype was picked up a small number of times. The V gene is TRBV2, the J gene TRBJ2-1; TRBD1 agrees at 10 bases. CDR1 and CDR2 (germline): SNHLY, FYNNEI. The CDR3 loop spans 15 amino acids. V shed 8 bases, J shed 3 bases, and the junction held 7 bases outside the gene matches. The chain's CDR3 is CASRTGTGDYNEQFF. The CDR3 DNA sequence: TGTGCCAGCCGGACCGGGACAGGGGACTACAATGAGCAGTTCTTC.

This clonotype was recorded many times. The V and J genes are TRBV28 and TRBJ2-3; D uncertain. The germline V gene has CDR1 MDHEN and CDR2 SYDVKM. V shed 1 base and J shed 4 bases, with 9 bases lying between them. The CDR3 totals 14 residues. CDR3 in DNA: TGTGCCAGCAGTTTATTACGAGGTCCAGATACGCAGTATTTT. It specifies CASSLLRGPDTQYF.

This clonotype occurred many times. This chain links TRBV27 with TRBJ2-7; no firm D call. The germline V gene has CDR1 MNHEY and CDR2 SMNVEV (reference sequence). The CDR3 consists of 14 residues. V was trimmed by 4 bases and J by 6 bases, leaving 16 bases between them. CDR3 residues: CASSSPVSGIEQYF. The CDR3 nucleotides read TGTGCCAGCAGTTCTCCGGTTTCGGGTATCGAGCAGTACTTC.

This clonotype came up many times. The rearrangement uses TRBV12-3 or TRBV12-4 and TRBJ2-7; D call uncertain. The V end was cut by 3 bases, the J end by 3 bases, with 3 bases between. The CDR3 has 11 amino acids. The CDR3 nucleotides read TGTGCCAGCAGTTTGAACTACGAGCAGTACTTC. It translates to CASSLNYEQYF.

This clonotype came up many times. V is TRBV9 and J is TRBJ1-1, with D possibly being TRBD1 (5 bases). The CDR3 length is 14 residues. Deletions cut 4 bases from V and 0 bases from J, with 10 bases between. CDR1 is SGDLS, CDR2 YYNGEE, per germline. CDR3 protein: CASSKQGVNTEAFF. Written as DNA, the CDR3 is TGTGCCAGCAGCAAGCAGGGTGTGAACACTGAAGCTTTCTTT.